This T cell receptor (beta chain) was captured by sequencing in a study of Graves' ophthalmopathy and Graves' hyperthyroidism. Whole-study results and caveats: Most thyroid clonotypes with frequency above 0.001 were detected in blood too. Ophthalmopathy versus stable hyperthyroidism: 13-signature model gave just under 90% sensitivity, 75% to 83% specificity.

V was pared by 3 bases and J by 5 bases, with 17 bases between. Per the germline V gene, CDR1 is SGHTA and CDR2 is FQGTGA. There are 16 residues in the CDR3. RNA transcripts yielded amplified TCR beta CDR3 regions. Amplification began with first-round RT-PCR using HTBI primers, then second-round multiplex PCR was performed. Via MiXCR, TCRdb re-called the multiplex PCR reads, giving one row per CDR3 protein. The data hold 200,000 to 250,000 distinct CDR3 sequences, with about 22% observed a single time. Many counts were recorded for this clonotype. The antigen remains unidentified. The chain recombines TRBV7-3 with TRBJ1-5; D is unclear. Sample: peripheral blood. The source of this sequence is a woman aged 45 to 65 with Graves' ophthalmopathy. The CDR3 reads CASSFRRELVYQPQHF. As DNA, the CDR3 is TGTGCCAGCAGCTTCCGCCGGGAGCTCGTTTATCAGCCCCAGCATTTT.